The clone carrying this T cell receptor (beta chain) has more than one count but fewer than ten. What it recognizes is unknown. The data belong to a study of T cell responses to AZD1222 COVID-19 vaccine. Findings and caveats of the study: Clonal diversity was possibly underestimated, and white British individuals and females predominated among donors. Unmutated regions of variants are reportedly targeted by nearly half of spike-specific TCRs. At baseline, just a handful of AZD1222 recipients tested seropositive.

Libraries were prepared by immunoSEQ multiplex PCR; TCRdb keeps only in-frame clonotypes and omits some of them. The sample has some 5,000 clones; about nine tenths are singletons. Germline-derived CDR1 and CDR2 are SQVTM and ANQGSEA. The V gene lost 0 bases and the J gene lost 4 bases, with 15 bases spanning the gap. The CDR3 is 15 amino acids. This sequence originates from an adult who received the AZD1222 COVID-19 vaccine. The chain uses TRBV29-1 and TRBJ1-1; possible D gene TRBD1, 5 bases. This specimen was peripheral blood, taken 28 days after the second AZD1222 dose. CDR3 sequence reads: CSVEDPQGIGTEAFF. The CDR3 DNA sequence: TGCAGCGTTGAAGATCCTCAGGGTATTGGCACTGAAGCTTTCTTT.